The source of this TCR beta chain is a study of identical twins. Notes on the study in general: Insertion counts were lower in abundant cord blood beta clonotypes, a trend that memory repertoires did not show.

One entry per CDR3 protein results from TCRdb running MiXCR on the 5' RACE reads. The repertoire holds around 530,000 distinct CDR3 sequences, 13% to 15% seen once, with 0.44% in the top ten. Details on this clonotype: Antigen unknown.

This CDR3 spans 14 amino acids. Per the germline V gene, CDR1 is SNHLY and CDR2 is FYNNEI. V trimming: 8 bases; J trimming: 3 bases; junction bases outside the gene matches: 9. These same data were also listed under a study on yellow fever vaccine responses in identical twins.

Source material: CD4+ T cells sorted from blood. The sequence was collected from a woman younger than 35 in good health. The chain employs TRBV2 and TRBJ2-5; 7 bases match TRBD1. CDR3 DNA: TGTGCCAGCCGGCCCGGGACAGCCAAAGAGACCCAGTACTTC. This encodes CASRPGTAKETQYF.